This T cell receptor beta chain originates from a study of cytomegalovirus exposure and HLA in healthy donors. Whole-study results and caveats: Cytomegalovirus-associated status was assigned to about 180 TCR beta chains.

Repertoires were generated with immunoSEQ multiplex PCR, while TCRdb's copy carries only in-frame clones and drops some. The sample records over 85,000 clones, roughly 80% being singletons. This CDR3 is 15 amino acids long. Trimming cost V 2 bases and J 3 bases; bases outside gene matches: 4. Germline V gene sequence: CDR1 MNHNY, CDR2 SVGAGI (reference sequence). This clone has only a few counts. Its antigen is as yet unknown. The clonotype was recovered from a woman between 18 and 30 years old in good health and CMV-seropositive. The specimen was PBMCs. The chain couples TRBV6-6 to TRBJ2-7; the match to TRBD1 covers 10 bases. The CDR3 spells CASSYGTGEYYEQYF. As DNA, the CDR3 is TGTGCCAGCAGTTACGGGACAGGGGAATACTACGAGCAGTACTTC.